The T cell receptor (beta chain) under discussion was sequenced for a study of beta chain features in type 1 diabetes. Study background: What patients shared with healthy donors was a similar profile of age, gender and cell yields. Study-level findings and limits: At VDJ recombination sites, type 1 diabetes patients had fewer insertions and more deleted nucleotides. The naive, central memory and Treg TCRB repertoires of patients appeared to be more similar to one another than those of healthy donors.

V was cut by 4 bases and J by 4 bases, with 14 bases left in between. Germline CDR1 reads SGHRS; CDR2 reads YFSETQ. This CDR3 has 14 amino acids. Isolation of CD4+ naive, central memory, regulatory and stem cell-like memory cells was achieved by sorting via CD45RO/CCR7/CD25/CD127/CD95/CD27. TCRB transcripts that were expressed got sequenced, as all of the isolated RNA had been reverse transcribed. Only in-frame clones appear in the TCRdb table, and some are missing; sequencing was by immunoSEQ multiplex PCR. The repertoire holds more than 50,000 clones, about 55% seen once, with around 2.2% in the top ten. In the case of this clone: The antigen remains unidentified.

The sequence was obtained from a woman under 30 in good health. The specimen sequenced was Tregs from blood. The rearrangement joins TRBV5-1 to TRBJ1-1, with D perhaps TRBD1 (5 bases). CDR3 DNA sequence: TGCGCCAGCAGCCTTCGACAGTCCACCACTGAAGCTTTCTTT. This sequence encodes CASSLRQSTTEAFF.